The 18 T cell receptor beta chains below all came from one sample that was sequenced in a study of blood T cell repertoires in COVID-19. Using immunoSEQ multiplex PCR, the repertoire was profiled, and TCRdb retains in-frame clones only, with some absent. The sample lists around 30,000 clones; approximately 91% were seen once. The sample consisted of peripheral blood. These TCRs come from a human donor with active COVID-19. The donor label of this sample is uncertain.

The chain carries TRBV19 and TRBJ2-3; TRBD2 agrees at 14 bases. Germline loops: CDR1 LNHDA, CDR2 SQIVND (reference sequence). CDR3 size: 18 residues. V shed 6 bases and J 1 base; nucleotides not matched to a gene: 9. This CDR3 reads CASSRRTSGGFGTDTQYF. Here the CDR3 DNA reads TGTGCCAGTAGCCGAAGGACTAGCGGGGGGTTCGGCACAGATACGCAGTATTTT.

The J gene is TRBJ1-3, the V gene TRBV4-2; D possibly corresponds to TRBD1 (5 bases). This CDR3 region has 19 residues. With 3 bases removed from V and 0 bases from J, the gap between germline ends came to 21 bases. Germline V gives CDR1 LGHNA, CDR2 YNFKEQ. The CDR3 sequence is CASSHLIGHPKTSGNTIYF. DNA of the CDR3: TGTGCCAGCAGCCATTTGATCGGACATCCTAAAACCTCTGGAAACACCATATATTTT.

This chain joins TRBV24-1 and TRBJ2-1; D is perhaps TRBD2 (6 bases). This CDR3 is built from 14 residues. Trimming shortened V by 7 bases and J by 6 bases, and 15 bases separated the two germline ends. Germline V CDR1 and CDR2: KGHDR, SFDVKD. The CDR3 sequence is CATRGSGRFNEQFF. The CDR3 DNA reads TGTGCCACCAGGGGGTCGGGGAGGTTCAATGAGCAGTTCTTC.

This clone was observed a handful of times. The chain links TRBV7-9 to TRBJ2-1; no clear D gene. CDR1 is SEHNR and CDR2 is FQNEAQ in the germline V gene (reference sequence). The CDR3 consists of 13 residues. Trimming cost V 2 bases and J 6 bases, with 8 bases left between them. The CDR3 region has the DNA TGTGCCAGCAGCTTAATCCTCGGCAATGAGCAGTTCTTC. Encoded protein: CASSLILGNEQFF.

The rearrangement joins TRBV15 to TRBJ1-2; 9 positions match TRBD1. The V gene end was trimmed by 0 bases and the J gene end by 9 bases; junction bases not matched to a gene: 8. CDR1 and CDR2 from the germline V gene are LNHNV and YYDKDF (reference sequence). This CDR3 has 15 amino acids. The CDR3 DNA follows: TGTGCCACCAGCAGAGAGATGGGACAGGGTTATCGCTACACCTTC. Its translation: CATSREMGQGYRYTF.

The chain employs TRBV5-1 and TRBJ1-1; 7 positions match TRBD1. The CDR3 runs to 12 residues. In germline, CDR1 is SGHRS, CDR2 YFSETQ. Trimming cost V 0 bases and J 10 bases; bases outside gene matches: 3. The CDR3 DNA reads TGCGCCAGCAGCTTGGACAGGGGCCTAGCTTTCTTT. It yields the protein CASSLDRGLAFF.

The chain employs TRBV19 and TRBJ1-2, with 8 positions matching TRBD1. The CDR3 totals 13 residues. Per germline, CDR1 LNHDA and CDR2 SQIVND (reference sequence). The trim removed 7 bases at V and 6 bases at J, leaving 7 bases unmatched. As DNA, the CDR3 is TGTGCCAGTACGACAGGGGATCCTCATGGCTACACCTTC. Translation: CASTTGDPHGYTF. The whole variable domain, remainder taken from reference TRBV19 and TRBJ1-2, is DGGITQSPKYLFRKEGQNVTLSCEQNLNHDAMYWYRQDPGQGLRLIYYSQIVNDFQKGDIAEGYSVSREKKESFPLTVTSAQKNPTAFYLCASTTGDPHGYTFGSGTRLTVV.

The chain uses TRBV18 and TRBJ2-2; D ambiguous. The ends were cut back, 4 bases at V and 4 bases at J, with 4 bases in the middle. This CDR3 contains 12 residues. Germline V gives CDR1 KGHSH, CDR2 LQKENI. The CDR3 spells CASSQSTGELFF. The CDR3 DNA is TGTGCCAGCTCACAGAGCACCGGGGAGCTGTTTTTT.

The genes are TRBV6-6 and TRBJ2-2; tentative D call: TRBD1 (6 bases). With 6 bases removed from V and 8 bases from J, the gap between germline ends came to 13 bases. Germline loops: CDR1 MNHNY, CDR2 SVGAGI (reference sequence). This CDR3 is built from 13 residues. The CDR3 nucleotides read TGTGCCAGCAGCCCCCAGGGGCCAGGGGAGCTGTTTTTT. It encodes CASSPQGPGELFF.

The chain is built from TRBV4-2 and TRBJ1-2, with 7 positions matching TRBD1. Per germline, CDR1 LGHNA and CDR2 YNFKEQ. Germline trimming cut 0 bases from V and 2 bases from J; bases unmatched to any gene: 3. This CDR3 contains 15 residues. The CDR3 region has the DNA TGTGCCAGCAGCCAAGAGGGGACAGCCAACTATGGCTACACCTTC. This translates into CASSQEGTANYGYTF.

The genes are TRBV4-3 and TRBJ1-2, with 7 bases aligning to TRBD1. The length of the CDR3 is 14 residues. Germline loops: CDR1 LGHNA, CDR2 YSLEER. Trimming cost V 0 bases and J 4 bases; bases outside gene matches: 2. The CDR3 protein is CASSQEGDSYGYTF. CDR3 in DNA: TGCGCCAGCAGCCAAGAGGGGGACAGCTATGGCTACACCTTC.

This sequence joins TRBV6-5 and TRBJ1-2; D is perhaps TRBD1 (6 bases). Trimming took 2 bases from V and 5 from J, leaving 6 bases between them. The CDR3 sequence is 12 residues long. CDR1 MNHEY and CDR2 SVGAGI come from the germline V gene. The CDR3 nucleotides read TGTGCCAGCAGTTACACAGGGTATGGCTACACCTTC. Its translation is CASSYTGYGYTF.

The CDR3 bases are TGTGCCAGCAGCCAGGACGAGATTAGGGACAGGGGGATGCAAGAGACCCAGTACTTC. This sequence encodes CASSQDEIRDRGMQETQYF. This sequence joins TRBV3-1 (or the pseudogene TRBV3-2) and TRBJ2-5; TRBD1 agrees at 11 bases. Germline CDR1 reads LGHDT; CDR2 reads YNNKEL (reference sequence). The V and J ends lost 3 bases and 2 bases, in that order; junction bases with no gene match: 14. This CDR3 is built from 19 residues.

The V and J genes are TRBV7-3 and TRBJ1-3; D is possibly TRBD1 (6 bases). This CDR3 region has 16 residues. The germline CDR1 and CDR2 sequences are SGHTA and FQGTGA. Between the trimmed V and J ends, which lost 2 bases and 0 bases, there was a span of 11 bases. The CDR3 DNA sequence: TGTGCCAGCAGCTTATGGGGGGGCAACTCTGGAAACACCATATATTTT. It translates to CASSLWGGNSGNTIYF.

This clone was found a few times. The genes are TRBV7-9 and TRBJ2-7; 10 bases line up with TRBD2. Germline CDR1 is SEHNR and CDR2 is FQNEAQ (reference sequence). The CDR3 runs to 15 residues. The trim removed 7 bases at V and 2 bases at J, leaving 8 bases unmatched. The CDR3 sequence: CASTASGGPPYEQYF. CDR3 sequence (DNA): TGTGCCAGCACCGCTAGCGGGGGACCTCCCTACGAGCAGTACTTC.

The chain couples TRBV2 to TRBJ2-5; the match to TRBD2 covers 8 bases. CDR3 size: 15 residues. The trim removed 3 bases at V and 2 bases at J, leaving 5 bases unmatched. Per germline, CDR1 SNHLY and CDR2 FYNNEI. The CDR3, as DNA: TGTGCCAGCAGTGACCGGGGGGGCTATCAAGAGACCCAGTACTTC. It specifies CASSDRGGYQETQYF.

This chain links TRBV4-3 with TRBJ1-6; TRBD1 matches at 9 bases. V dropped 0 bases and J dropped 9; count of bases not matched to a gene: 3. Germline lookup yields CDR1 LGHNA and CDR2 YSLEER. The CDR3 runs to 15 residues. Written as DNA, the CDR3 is TGCGCCAGCAGCCAAGAGACAGGGGGGGTTTCACCCCTCCACTTT. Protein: CASSQETGGVSPLHF.

The CDR3 DNA follows: TGTGCCAGCAGCCGGACCTCAGGGACAGGGTTGCGCGAGCAGTACTTC. Amino acids: CASSRTSGTGLREQYF. This chain connects TRBV7-2 to TRBJ2-7; 9 positions match TRBD1. Germline V gene sequence: CDR1 SGHTA, CDR2 FQGNSA. The CDR3 spans 16 residues. V lost 5 bases and J lost 6; bases outside the gene matches: 14.